The 20 T cell receptor beta chains given below trace back to one sample, sequenced in a study of PD-1 blockade in classical Hodgkin lymphoma. Assay: immunoSEQ multiplex PCR; the TCRdb copy retains only in-frame clones and omits some. The sample has 15,000 to 20,000 clones; 75% to 85% are singletons. The patients all showed relapse after autologous stem cell transplantation, while their brentuximab vedotin exposure varied. Sequenced material: peripheral blood mononuclear cells (PBMCs), taken at baseline. These TCRs come from a human donor with classical Hodgkin lymphoma.

The chain recombines TRBV2 with TRBJ2-7; 9 nucleotides agree with TRBD1. The ends lost 6 bases at V and 7 bases at J; junction bases unmatched: 7. The CDR3 length is 13 residues. The germline V gene has CDR1 SNHLY and CDR2 FYNNEI. CDR3 nucleotide sequence: TGTGCCAGCAGGGCGACAGGGGGAGGGGAGCAGTACTTC. Translated, it gives CASRATGGGEQYF.

J is TRBJ2-1 and V is TRBV7-2; tentative D call: TRBD2 (6 bases). The CDR3 loop spans 14 amino acids. Germline CDR1 and CDR2: SGHTA and FQGNSA. Trimming shortened V by 5 bases and J by 7 bases, and 15 bases separated the two germline ends. The CDR3 region has the DNA TGTGCCAGCAGCGCGGGACCGACCCAGAATGAGCAGTTCTTC. It yields the protein CASSAGPTQNEQFF.

This chain connects TRBV29-1 to TRBJ2-7; TRBD2 is a possible D gene (6 bases). The CDR3 spans 12 residues. CDR1 and CDR2 from the germline V gene are SQVTM and ANQGSEA. V lost 6 bases to trimming and J lost 6 bases, with 15 bases between them. The CDR3 DNA sequence: TGCAGCGTCCGGGACTCACCAGCCGAGCAGTACTTC. It translates to CSVRDSPAEQYF.

The rearrangement links TRBV6-1 to TRBJ1-5, with 7 positions matching TRBD1. The CDR3 length is 15 residues. V was pared by 4 bases and J by 4 bases, with 7 bases of the junction left unmatched. Germline loops: CDR1 MNHNS, CDR2 SASEGT. The DNA for the CDR3 is TGTGCCAGCAGTGTATCGGGACAGAATAATCAGCCCCAGCATTTT. Protein product: CASSVSGQNNQPQHF.

J is TRBJ2-7 and V is TRBV19; unclear D gene. CDR3 length equals 13 residues. Germline CDR1 and CDR2: LNHDA and SQIVND (reference sequence). V was clipped by 5 bases and J by 6 bases, with 14 bases between them. CDR3 residues: CASSPQAQREQYF. In nucleotides, the CDR3 is TGTGCCAGTAGTCCCCAGGCCCAACGCGAGCAGTACTTC. Filled out from reference TRBV19 and TRBJ2-7, the complete variable domain reads DGGITQSPKYLFRKEGQNVTLSCEQNLNHDAMYWYRQDPGQGLRLIYYSQIVNDFQKGDIAEGYSVSREKKESFPLTVTSAQKNPTAFYLCASSPQAQREQYFGPGTRLTVT.

This chain joins TRBV5-6 and TRBJ2-3; D remains unclear. CDR3 size: 13 residues. V lost 2 bases, J lost 4 bases, and 8 bases lay in between. Germline assignment: CDR1 SGHDT and CDR2 YYEEEE. This CDR3 reads CASSFTNSDTQYF. DNA of the CDR3: TGTGCCAGCAGCTTCACGAATTCAGATACGCAGTATTTT.

The genes are TRBV28 and TRBJ2-7; 11 bases agree with TRBD1. The germline V gene encodes CDR1 MDHEN and CDR2 SYDVKM. Germline trimming cut 6 bases from V and 2 bases from J; bases unmatched to any gene: 3. This CDR3 contains 14 residues. The DNA for the CDR3 is TGTGCCAGCAGCCCGGGACAGGGGGCCTACGAGCAGTACTTC. Its translation: CASSPGQGAYEQYF.

The CDR3 DNA sequence: TGTGCCAGCACTCCGCCCTTGGGGAGGACAGATACGCAGTATTTT. Translating gives CASTPPLGRTDTQYF. V is TRBV28 and J is TRBJ2-3; maybe TRBD2 (6 bases). CDR1 MDHEN and CDR2 SYDVKM come from the germline V gene. This CDR3 comprises 15 residues. V lost 7 bases, J lost 3 bases, and 17 bases lay in between.

This sequence joins TRBV7-9 and TRBJ1-2; 8 bases map to TRBD1. In germline, CDR1 is SEHNR, CDR2 FQNEAQ (reference sequence). Trimming at V came to 5 bases and at J to 10 bases, leaving 9 bases not matched to a gene. The CDR3 sequence is 13 residues long. The CDR3 DNA reads as TGTGCCAGCAGCGGTGGACAGGGCCCAGACTACACCTTC. Its translation: CASSGGQGPDYTF.

The V call is TRBV5-4, the J call TRBJ2-4, with D possibly TRBD2 on 7 matching bases. The CDR3 consists of 15 residues. V was cut by 2 bases and J by 3 bases, with 12 bases left in between. Germline V gene sequence: CDR1 SGHNT, CDR2 YYREEE (reference sequence). The CDR3 nucleotides read TGTGCCAGCAGCTTTGGGGGGGCAGACAAAAACATTCAGTACTTC. Amino acids: CASSFGGADKNIQYF.

The chain is built from TRBV12-5 and TRBJ1-2; tentatively, D is TRBD1 (6 bases). The CDR3 totals 13 residues. The V gene lost 6 bases and the J gene lost 6 bases, with 14 bases spanning the gap. Germline CDR1 and CDR2: LGHNT and FRNRAP. The CDR3 reads CASGPDRNDGYTF. CDR3 nucleotides: TGTGCTAGTGGGCCCGACAGGAATGATGGCTACACCTTC.

The rearrangement joins TRBV19 to TRBJ2-1; D is undetermined. Germline CDR1 is LNHDA and CDR2 is SQIVND (reference sequence). V was shortened by 0 bases and J by 0 bases, with 6 bases between the two germline ends. This CDR3 contains 15 residues. DNA for the CDR3: TGTGCCAGTAGTATAGACGCCAGCTCCTACAATGAGCAGTTCTTC. Translated, it gives CASSIDASSYNEQFF.

The rearrangement uses TRBV12-5 and TRBJ2-1, with no clear D. The CDR3 contains 16 residues. Germline V lookup: CDR1 LGHNT, CDR2 FRNRAP. V shed 5 bases and J shed 5 bases, with 19 bases lying between them. CDR3 in DNA: TGTGCTAGTGGTCCCGCCGGTGGCCCTGGGGACAATGAGCAGTTCTTC. It encodes CASGPAGGPGDNEQFF.

This chain joins TRBV10-3 and TRBJ2-7; D uncertain. The V and J ends lost 3 bases and 3 bases respectively, with 6 bases between them. This CDR3 is 12 amino acids long. CDR1 and CDR2 (germline): ENHRY, SYGVKD. The DNA for the CDR3 is TGTGCCATCAGTGAAAATGGCTACGAGCAGTACTTC. The encoded protein is CAISENGYEQYF.

The rearrangement uses TRBV2 and TRBJ1-5; D is unresolved. Germline CDR1 reads SNHLY; CDR2 reads FYNNEI. The V end lost 5 bases, the J end lost 7 bases, and 12 bases lay between the germline ends. The CDR3 covers 13 residues. CDR3 loop: CASSPQAAQPQHF. The DNA of the CDR3 is TGTGCCAGCAGTCCTCAGGCGGCCCAGCCCCAGCATTTT.

The chain carries TRBV11-2 and TRBJ2-3, with 12 bases fitting TRBD2. Germline CDR1 SGHAT, CDR2 FQNNGV. Trimming removed 5 bases from V and 0 bases from J; junction bases left unmatched: 3. There are 16 residues in the CDR3. This CDR3 reads CASSGGLAGSTDTQYF. In DNA form, the CDR3 reads TGTGCCAGCAGCGGTGGACTAGCGGGGAGCACAGATACGCAGTATTTT.

This clone was picked up a small number of times. The rearrangement joins TRBV4-2 to TRBJ2-2; unclear D gene. The CDR3 contains 12 residues. The V end lost 1 base, the J end lost 7 bases, and 4 bases lay between the germline ends. The germline gives CDR1 LGHNA, CDR2 YNFKEQ. CDR3 amino acids: CASSQGFGELFF. CDR3 DNA sequence: TGTGCCAGCAGCCAAGGTTTCGGGGAGCTGTTTTTT.

In its sample, this clone was seen a few times. This CDR3 reads CASREDFPGTEAFF. The CDR3, as DNA: TGTGCCAGCAGGGAAGACTTCCCGGGGACTGAAGCTTTCTTT. The V gene is TRBV27, the J gene TRBJ1-1; D is unresolved. The CDR3 loop spans 14 amino acids. Per the germline V gene, CDR1 is MNHEY and CDR2 is SMNVEV (reference sequence). V lost 6 bases and J 5 bases, leaving 16 bases between the germline ends.

The chain employs TRBV27 and TRBJ2-7; a possible D gene is TRBD2 (6 bases). Germline V gives CDR1 MNHEY, CDR2 SMNVEV (reference sequence). V was pared by 5 bases and J by 3 bases, with 11 bases between. This CDR3 has 13 amino acids. The CDR3 here is CASSPGTLYEQYF. The CDR3 DNA follows: TGTGCCAGCAGTCCAGGGACTCTCTACGAGCAGTACTTC.

The gene calls are TRBV25-1 and TRBJ1-4; 7 bases align to TRBD1. V trimming: 2 bases; J trimming: 8 bases; junction bases outside the gene matches: 8. The CDR3 runs to 15 residues. Germline CDR1 is MGHDK and CDR2 is SYGVNS. CDR3 DNA: TGTGCCAGCAGTGAACAGGGGGTCTTTCCAGAAAAACTGTTTTTT. As protein: CASSEQGVFPEKLFF.